The 29 T cell receptor beta chains below come from one sample, sequenced in a study of cytomegalovirus exposure and HLA in healthy donors. PCR was performed using 60 Vbeta and 13 Jbeta primers. Libraries were prepared by immunoSEQ multiplex PCR; TCRdb keeps only in-frame clonotypes and omits some of them. The data contain 90,000 to 140,000 clones, roughly an eighth of them seen just once; the ten biggest clones take up around 15%. The source material was PBMCs. The source is a man aged 35-49 years in good health and CMV-seropositive.

V gene TRBV6-1 combines with J gene TRBJ2-1; D might be TRBD2 (6 bases). CDR3 length: 13 residues. Trimming took 4 bases from V and 10 from J, leaving 14 bases between them. The germline gives CDR1 MNHNS, CDR2 SASEGT. In DNA form, the CDR3 reads TGTGCCAGCAGTGGGGAGGAGGGACTGGAGCAGTTCTTC. This codes for CASSGEEGLEQFF.

This clone has more than one count but fewer than ten. The chain has TRBV10-3 and TRBJ2-5; D gene ambiguous. Germline lookup yields CDR1 ENHRY and CDR2 SYGVKD. The CDR3 consists of 14 residues. V lost 6 bases and J lost 2, with 13 bases in between. CDR3 bases: TGTGCCATCAGGGGTGAGAGGCTTCAAGAGACCCAGTACTTC. This encodes CAIRGERLQETQYF.

The J gene is TRBJ1-5, the V gene TRBV5-1, with a possible D match to TRBD1 (6 bases). The V end lost 4 bases, the J end lost 1 base, and 21 bases lay between the germline ends. The germline gives CDR1 SGHRS, CDR2 YFSETQ. The CDR3 has 18 amino acids. CDR3 loop: CASSLQVGQSVSNQPQHF. For the CDR3, the DNA is TGCGCCAGCAGCCTGCAGGTTGGACAGAGTGTCAGCAATCAGCCCCAGCATTTT.

In its sample, this clone was seen a few times. The chain uses TRBV7-2 and TRBJ2-7, with D possibly being TRBD1 (6 bases). Germline V lookup: CDR1 SGHTA, CDR2 FQGNSA. Trimming removed 5 bases at V and 3 bases at J, with 14 bases between. This CDR3 region has 14 residues. The CDR3 DNA reads TGTGCCAGCAGCCCCCGGGACACCTACTACGAGCAGTACTTC. Its translation is CASSPRDTYYEQYF.

This clone was seen more than once but under ten times. This chain joins TRBV7-9 and TRBJ1-5; D not certain. V was trimmed by 3 bases and J by 6 bases, leaving 6 bases between them. CDR3 length: 12 residues. The germline CDR1 and CDR2 sequences are SEHNR and FQNEAQ (reference sequence). CDR3 DNA sequence: TGTGCCAGCAGCTTGGAGGGTCAGCCCCAGCATTTT. The encoded protein is CASSLEGQPQHF. The full variable domain, rest sourced from reference TRBV7-9 and TRBJ1-5, is DTGVSQNPRHKITKRGQNVTFRCDPISEHNRLYWYRQTLGQGPEFLTYFQNEAQLEKSRLLSDRFSAERPKGSFSTLEIQRTEQGDSAMYLCASSLEGQPQHFGDGTRLSIL.

The V gene is TRBV5-4, the J gene TRBJ2-1; 9 bases are a match to TRBD2. CDR1 and CDR2 (germline): SGHNT, YYREEE (reference sequence). CDR3 size: 15 residues. The V and J ends lost 0 bases and 7 bases, in that order; junction bases with no gene match: 5. The CDR3 DNA follows: TGTGCCAGCAGCTTGGATAGCGGGAGTTATAATGAGCAGTTCTTC. As protein: CASSLDSGSYNEQFF.

The V gene is TRBV29-1, the J gene TRBJ2-5, with a tentative D call TRBD1 (6 bases). This CDR3 has 15 amino acids. Trimming took 1 base from V and 0 from J, leaving 12 bases between them. Per the germline V gene, CDR1 is SQVTM and CDR2 is ANQGSEA. This CDR3 reads CSVEAATGHQETQYF. The CDR3 DNA reads TGCAGCGTTGAAGCTGCGACAGGCCACCAAGAGACCCAGTACTTC.

The V call is TRBV19, the J call TRBJ1-1, with D possibly matching TRBD1 (5 bases). The germline V and J ends were trimmed by 5 bases and 1 base, with 17 bases remaining between them. Per the germline V gene, CDR1 is LNHDA and CDR2 is SQIVND (reference sequence). There are 16 residues in the CDR3. DNA for the CDR3: TGTGCCAGTAGTCTCCGCGTGTTGGGGCCGAACACTGAAGCTTTCTTT. Translation: CASSLRVLGPNTEAFF.

The V gene is TRBV7-3, the J gene TRBJ2-5, with a tentative D call TRBD2 (6 bases). The CDR3 has 14 amino acids. CDR1 SGHTA and CDR2 FQGTGA come from the germline V gene. Trimming took 6 bases from V and 3 from J, leaving 14 bases between them. As DNA, the CDR3 is TGTGCCAGCAGTCCCGCGGGACTTAAAGAGACCCAGTACTTC. It codes for CASSPAGLKETQYF. The variable domain in full, with the rest retrieved from reference TRBV7-3 and TRBJ2-5, is GAGVSQTPSNKVTEKGKYVELRCDPISGHTALYWYRQSLGQGPEFLIYFQGTGAADDSGLPNDRFFAVRPEGSVSTLKIQRTERGDSAVYLCASSPAGLKETQYFGPGTRLLVL.

With regard to this clone: The same CDR3 also results from other DNA sequences found in this sample. The V gene is TRBV7-2, the J gene TRBJ2-7, with D maybe TRBD1 (7 bases). Germline V gene lookup returns CDR1 SGHTA and CDR2 FQGNSA. V was trimmed by 5 bases and J by 4 bases, leaving 9 bases between them. The CDR3 runs to 12 residues. The CDR3 protein is CASSPGGYEQYF. CDR3 nucleotide sequence: TGTGCCAGCAGCCCAGGGGGGTACGAGCAGTACTTC.

The chain is built from TRBV28 and TRBJ2-3; the D gene is possibly TRBD2 (6 bases). Germline V gene data show CDR1 as MDHEN and CDR2 as SYDVKM. The V end lost 8 bases, the J end lost 8 bases, and 17 bases lay between the germline ends. The CDR3 runs to 13 residues. CDR3 amino acids: CASLLARGGTQYF. CDR3 DNA sequence: TGTGCCAGCCTTCTTGCGAGGGGAGGTACGCAGTATTTT.

This chain links TRBV2 with TRBJ2-2; 9 positions match TRBD1. Trimming removed 4 bases from V and 3 bases from J; junction bases left unmatched: 9. The CDR3 runs 17 residues. Germline loops: CDR1 SNHLY, CDR2 FYNNEI. The CDR3 here is CASSAGLGTGHTGELFF. The CDR3 DNA reads TGTGCCAGCAGTGCGGGACTCGGGACAGGGCACACCGGGGAGCTGTTTTTT.

This clone has a handful of counts. This sequence joins TRBV1 and TRBJ1-2; the table assigns TRBD1, which was not confirmed against the DNA. TRBV1 is a pseudogene segment. The CDR3 sequence is 15 residues long. CDR3 sequence: CTSSHRGQANYGYTF. The CDR3 nucleotides read TGCACCAGCAGCCACAGGGGACAGGCGAACTATGGCTACACCTTC.

The chain combines TRBV9 with TRBJ2-1, with D possibly TRBD2 on 5 matching bases. The CDR3 covers 14 residues. Trimming took 5 bases from V and 0 from J, leaving 9 bases between them. The germline V gene has CDR1 SGDLS and CDR2 YYNGEE. The CDR3 protein is CASSAGVSYNEQFF. DNA for the CDR3: TGTGCCAGCAGTGCCGGGGTCTCCTACAATGAGCAGTTCTTC.

This clone has more than one count but fewer than ten. The chain employs TRBV11-2 and TRBJ2-2; D may be TRBD2 (6 bases). Trimming took off 5 bases at V and 5 bases at J, with 15 bases between the two ends. Germline values: CDR1 SGHAT, CDR2 FQNNGV. The CDR3 is 15 residues long. The CDR3 loop reads CASSLSGTRTGELFF. The DNA of the CDR3 is TGTGCCAGCAGCCTTAGCGGCACTAGGACCGGGGAGCTGTTTTTT.

This clone was detected only a few times. The J gene is TRBJ2-3, the V gene TRBV7-9; 8 bases fit TRBD2. This CDR3 is 15 amino acids long. After removal of 4 bases from V and 4 bases from J, the junction contained 7 bases not matched to a gene. CDR1 SEHNR and CDR2 FQNEAQ come from the germline V gene (reference sequence). Here the CDR3 reads CASSSPGGPPDTQYF. In nucleotides, the CDR3 is TGTGCCAGCAGCTCCCCGGGGGGGCCCCCAGATACGCAGTATTTT.

This clone was seen more than once but under ten times. This chain connects TRBV19 to TRBJ1-5; D gene uncertain. Germline V gives CDR1 LNHDA, CDR2 SQIVND (reference sequence). V was trimmed by 5 bases and J by 5 bases, leaving 7 bases between them. The CDR3 has 12 residues. CDR3 in amino acids: CASSGRYQPQHF. DNA for the CDR3: TGTGCCAGTAGTGGCCGCTATCAGCCCCAGCATTTT. The full variable domain, completed using reference TRBV19 and TRBJ1-5, is DGGITQSPKYLFRKEGQNVTLSCEQNLNHDAMYWYRQDPGQGLRLIYYSQIVNDFQKGDIAEGYSVSREKKESFPLTVTSAQKNPTAFYLCASSGRYQPQHFGDGTRLSIL.

A few counts support this clone. J is TRBJ2-1 and V is TRBV29-1; 10 positions agree with TRBD1. In germline, CDR1 is SQVTM, CDR2 ANQGSEA. This CDR3 region has 16 residues. V shed 3 bases and J 4 bases; nucleotides not matched to a gene: 9. CDR3 sequence (DNA): TGCAGCGTTGAGGGTCCCCGGGACAGGGGTTACAATGAGCAGTTCTTC. Translated, it gives CSVEGPRDRGYNEQFF.

The chain recombines TRBV9 with TRBJ2-5; D possibly corresponds to TRBD2 (7 bases). The CDR3 runs 15 residues. V gave up 6 bases and J gave up 2 bases, with 17 bases separating them. Germline V gene sequence: CDR1 SGDLS, CDR2 YYNGEE. The CDR3 here is CASTRGAGLQETQYF. CDR3 nucleotide sequence: TGTGCCAGCACCAGGGGAGCGGGGCTTCAAGAGACCCAGTACTTC.

V is TRBV5-4 and J is TRBJ2-6, with D possibly TRBD2 on 7 matching bases. Deletions cut 5 bases from V and 3 bases from J, with 12 bases between. The CDR3 has 15 amino acids. The germline V gene encodes CDR1 SGHNT and CDR2 YYREEE (reference sequence). CDR3 nucleotide sequence: TGTGCCAGCAGTGGGGGGGGCTATGGGGCCAACGTCCTGACTTTC. This translates into CASSGGGYGANVLTF. Filled out from reference TRBV5-4 and TRBJ2-6, the complete variable domain reads ETGVTQSPTHLIKTRGQQVTLRCSSQSGHNTVSWYQQALGQGPQFIFQYYREEENGRGNFPPRFSGLQFPNYSSELNVNALELDDSALYLCASSGGGYGANVLTFGAGSRLTVL.

The J gene is TRBJ1-2, the V gene TRBV6-5; TRBD1 agrees at 9 bases. Losses at the gene ends were 6 bases for V and 4 bases for J; bases not matched to a gene: 3. CDR1 is MNHEY and CDR2 is SVGAGI in the germline V gene. This CDR3 spans 13 amino acids. DNA of the CDR3: TGTGCCAGCAGCCGACAGGGGGTCTATGGCTACACCTTC. Protein product: CASSRQGVYGYTF.

This clone was seen more than once but under ten times. This CDR3 is CASSLRAGGLETQYF. CDR3 DNA: TGTGCCAGCAGCCTGAGGGCAGGGGGCTTGGAGACCCAGTACTTC. The chain employs TRBV9 and TRBJ2-5; 8 nucleotides match TRBD1. Germline V gives CDR1 SGDLS, CDR2 YYNGEE. V dropped 4 bases and J dropped 5; count of bases not matched to a gene: 10. The CDR3 extends over 15 amino acids.

The chain couples TRBV28 to TRBJ1-2; no firm D call. The CDR3 loop spans 12 amino acids. Germline values: CDR1 MDHEN, CDR2 SYDVKM. V lost 3 bases and J 2 bases, leaving 4 bases between the germline ends. The chain's CDR3 is CASSFRNYGYTF. The CDR3 DNA reads TGTGCCAGCAGTTTCAGGAACTATGGCTACACCTTC.

V gene TRBV9 combines with J gene TRBJ1-6; D gene uncertain. Germline assignment: CDR1 SGDLS and CDR2 YYNGEE. CDR3 size: 17 residues. Deletions cut 3 bases from V and 1 base from J, with 14 bases between. CDR3 nucleotides: TGTGCCAGCAGCGGAAAAGACGGAGATTCCTATAATTCACCCCTCCACTTT. It codes for CASSGKDGDSYNSPLHF. The variable domain in full, with the rest retrieved from reference TRBV9 and TRBJ1-6, is DSGVTQTPKHLITATGQRVTLRCSPRSGDLSVYWYQQSLDQGLQFLIQYYNGEERAKGNILERFSAQQFPDLHSELNLSSLELGDSALYFCASSGKDGDSYNSPLHFGNGTRLTVT.

The chain has TRBV6-5 and TRBJ2-4, with no clear D. V lost 5 bases and J lost 7, with 21 bases in between. CDR3 length equals 16 residues. CDR1 is MNHEY and CDR2 is SVGAGI in the germline V gene. The CDR3 DNA reads TGTGCCAGCAGTCACTACCCCGCACAGTACCCTAACATTCAGTACTTC. Its protein is CASSHYPAQYPNIQYF.

The table lists this clone with a few counts. The chain carries TRBV4-1 and TRBJ2-2; TRBD1 agrees at 10 bases. Germline lookup yields CDR1 MGHRA and CDR2 YSYEKL. This CDR3 is 15 amino acids long. The V gene end was trimmed by 0 bases and the J gene end by 8 bases; junction bases not matched to a gene: 3. The CDR3 DNA sequence: TGCGCCAGCAGCCAAGACCGGACAGGGGGAGGGGAGCTGTTTTTT. It codes for CASSQDRTGGGELFF.

The table lists this clone with a few counts. This sequence joins TRBV19 and TRBJ1-5; 7 bases map to TRBD1. Germline values: CDR1 LNHDA, CDR2 SQIVND (reference sequence). The CDR3 sequence is 16 residues long. V gave up 5 bases and J gave up 9 bases; unmatched junction bases: 16. The CDR3 protein is CASSLPTDRANTPQHF. CDR3 nucleotides: TGTGCCAGTAGTCTTCCCACCGACAGGGCGAATACGCCCCAGCATTTT.

The chain links TRBV7-2 to TRBJ1-4, with 9 bases matching TRBD1. This CDR3 is built from 14 residues. Germline V gene data show CDR1 as SGHTA and CDR2 as FQGNSA. With V trimmed by 5 bases and J by 7 bases, 5 bases remained unmatched. CDR3 protein: CASSTGQGSEKLFF. CDR3 nucleotide sequence: TGTGCCAGCAGCACGGGACAGGGAAGTGAAAAACTGTTTTTT.

This sequence joins TRBV9 and TRBJ2-1; a weak D match, TRBD2 (6 bases). V was trimmed by 0 bases and J by 8 bases, leaving 15 bases between them. This CDR3 has 15 residues. Germline V gene sequence: CDR1 SGDLS, CDR2 YYNGEE. CDR3 bases: TGTGCCAGCAGCGTAGCGGGACTCCTCGTCGATGAGCAGTTCTTC. It translates to CASSVAGLLVDEQFF.